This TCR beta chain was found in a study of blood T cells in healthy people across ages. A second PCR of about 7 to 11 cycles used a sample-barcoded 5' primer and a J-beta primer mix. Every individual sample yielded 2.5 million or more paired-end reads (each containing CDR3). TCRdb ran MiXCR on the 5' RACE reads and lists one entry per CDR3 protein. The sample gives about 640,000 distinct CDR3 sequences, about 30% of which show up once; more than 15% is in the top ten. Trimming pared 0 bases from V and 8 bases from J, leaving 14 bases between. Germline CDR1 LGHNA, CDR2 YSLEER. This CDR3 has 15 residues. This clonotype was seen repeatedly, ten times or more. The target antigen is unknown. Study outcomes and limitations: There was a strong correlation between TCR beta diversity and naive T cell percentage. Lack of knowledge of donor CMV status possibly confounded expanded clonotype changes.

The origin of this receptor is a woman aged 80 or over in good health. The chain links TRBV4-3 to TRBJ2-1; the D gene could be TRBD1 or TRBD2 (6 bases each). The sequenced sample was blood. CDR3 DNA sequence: TGCGCCAGCAGCCAAGATGGCCGGGGGCTTCATGAGCAGTTCTTC. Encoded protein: CASSQDGRGLHEQFF.